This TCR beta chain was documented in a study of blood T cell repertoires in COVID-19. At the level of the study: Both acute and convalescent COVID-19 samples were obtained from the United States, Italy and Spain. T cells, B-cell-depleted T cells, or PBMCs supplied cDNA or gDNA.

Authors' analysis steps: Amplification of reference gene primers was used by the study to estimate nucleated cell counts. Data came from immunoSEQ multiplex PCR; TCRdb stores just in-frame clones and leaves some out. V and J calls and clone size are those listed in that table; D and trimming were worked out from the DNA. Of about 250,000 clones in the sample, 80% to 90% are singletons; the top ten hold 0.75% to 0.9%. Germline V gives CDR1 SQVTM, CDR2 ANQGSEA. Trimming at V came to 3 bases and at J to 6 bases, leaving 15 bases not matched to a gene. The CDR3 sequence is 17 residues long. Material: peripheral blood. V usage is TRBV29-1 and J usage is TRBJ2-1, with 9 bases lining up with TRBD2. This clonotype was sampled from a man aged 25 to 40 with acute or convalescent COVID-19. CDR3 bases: TGCAGCGTTGAGCGACTAGCGGTATCCTACGAGGCCAATGAGCAGTTCTTC. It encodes CSVERLAVSYEANEQFF.